Sequencing of this TCR beta chain was carried out in a study of shared clonotypes between healthy human individuals. Study-wide findings and caveats: Larger estimated richness was generally seen in naive subsets than in memory subsets.

Naive CD8 cells, CD45RO-negative and positively selected for CCR7, excluded terminally differentiated effector memory CD45RA+ cells. Running of the assay took place at deep level. The assay was immunoSEQ multiplex PCR, and TCRdb's table has in-frame clones only and misses some. The sample gives about 2.2 million clones, 80% to 95% of which show up once; approximately 1.7% is in the top ten. The V and J ends lost 7 bases and 6 bases, in that order; junction bases with no gene match: 7. The V gene's germline CDR1 is MNHNS and CDR2 SASEGT. This CDR3 is built from 13 residues. As regards this clone: Its target is unknown.

The TCR originated in a man younger than 35 in good health. Some clones in this sample may be carry-over from other donors' samples. The chain joins TRBV6-1 to TRBJ2-7; 9 bases line up with TRBD1. The sequencing sample was made of naive CD8+ T cells from PBMCs. This chain's CDR3 is CASKTGGIPEQYF. For the CDR3, the DNA is TGTGCCAGCAAGACAGGGGGTATTCCCGAGCAGTACTTC.